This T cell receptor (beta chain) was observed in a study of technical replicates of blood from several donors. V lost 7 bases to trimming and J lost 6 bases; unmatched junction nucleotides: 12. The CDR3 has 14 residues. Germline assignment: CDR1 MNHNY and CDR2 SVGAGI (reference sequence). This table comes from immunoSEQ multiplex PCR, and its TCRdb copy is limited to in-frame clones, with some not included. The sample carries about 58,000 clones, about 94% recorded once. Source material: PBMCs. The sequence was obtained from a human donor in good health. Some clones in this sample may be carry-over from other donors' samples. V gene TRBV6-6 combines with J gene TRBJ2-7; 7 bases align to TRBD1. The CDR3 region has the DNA TGTGCCAGCAATAACGGACAGGAAATGATCGAGCAGTACTTC. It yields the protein CASNNGQEMIEQYF.